This T cell receptor (beta chain) was identified in a study of cytotoxic CD8 clonotypes in ibrutinib-treated CLL. Whole-study context: Responses comprised about 24 partial and 2 complete; at median roughly 66 months, approximately 14 remained remitted and about twelve progressed. Study-wide findings and caveats: Public clonotypes, an uncommon group, contracted or remained stable on treatment.

The CDR3 spans 14 residues. The germline V gene has CDR1 MDHEN and CDR2 SYDVKM. Germline trimming cut 6 bases from V and 4 bases from J; bases unmatched to any gene: 7. The sequencing depth, 1 in 200,000 to 1 in 1 million T cells, was the target. The data were produced by immunoSEQ multiplex PCR, yet TCRdb's version contains in-frame clones alone and is incomplete. The sample records about 160,000 clones, 81% being singletons. In this sample, this clone turned up once. Antigen unknown. The chain has TRBV28 and TRBJ1-2; 8 bases match TRBD1. The material sequenced was PBMCs, taken after 12 months of ibrutinib treatment. This receptor was obtained from a human donor with chronic lymphocytic leukemia. The DNA for the CDR3 is TGTGCCAGCAGCCTACAGGGGGTATTCTATGGCTACACCTTC. Amino acids: CASSLQGVFYGYTF.